This T cell receptor beta chain was obtained from a study of shared clonotypes between healthy human individuals. Points from the study as a whole: Clonotypes shared by all four donors outscored non-shared clonotypes in generation probability.

Profiling relied on immunoSEQ multiplex PCR, and the TCRdb table lists in-frame clones only, not all of them. The sample has hundreds of thousands of clones; roughly 98% are singletons. Of note for this clone: The target antigen is unknown.

CD45RO-negative cells were positively selected for CCR7, leaving out terminally differentiated effector memory CD45RA+ cells. The length of the CDR3 is 13 residues. Trimming at V came to 6 bases and at J to 5 bases, leaving 7 bases not matched to a gene. Germline V gives CDR1 SEHNR, CDR2 FQNEAQ (reference sequence). Specimen: naive CD8+ T cells sorted from blood. This chain uses TRBV7-9 with TRBJ2-7; TRBD2 agrees at 7 bases. The origin of this receptor is a man aged 25-40 years in good health. In DNA, the CDR3 is TGTGCCAGCAGGGGAGGGCAGGGCCACGAGCAGTACTTC. Its protein product is CASRGGQGHEQYF.